A single sample is the source of the 20 T cell receptor beta chains below, sequenced in a study of T cell responses to AZD1222 COVID-19 vaccine. Assay used: immunoSEQ multiplex PCR; TCRdb lists only in-frame clones, some missing. Among about 110,000 clones listed, about 86% were seen once. The sequences come from peripheral blood, collected on day 0 of AZD1222 vaccination. All receptors derive from an adult in good health.

V usage is TRBV18 and J usage is TRBJ2-5; D not certain. The CDR3 is 14 amino acids. Trimming shortened V by 6 bases and J by 2 bases, and 13 bases separated the two germline ends. CDR1 and CDR2 from the germline V gene are KGHSH and LQKENI. In DNA form, the CDR3 reads TGTGCCAGCTCCCGCCTTCAGAAACAAGAGACCCAGTACTTC. This gives the protein CASSRLQKQETQYF.

The chain couples TRBV7-2 to TRBJ1-2; D might be TRBD1 (5 bases). With 2 bases removed from V and 5 bases from J, the gap between germline ends came to 15 bases. CDR1 and CDR2 (germline): SGHTA, FQGNSA. CDR3 length: 15 residues. The CDR3 region is CASSLPGIQLYGYTF. The DNA of the CDR3 is TGTGCCAGCAGCTTACCAGGGATCCAACTTTATGGCTACACCTTC.

The chain joins TRBV5-1 to TRBJ2-5, with a weak D call TRBD2 (6 bases). The CDR3 runs to 14 residues. Germline values: CDR1 SGHRS, CDR2 YFSETQ. Trimming took 5 bases from V and 5 from J, leaving 16 bases between them. The CDR3 DNA sequence: TGCGCCAGCAGTCCTCCGGCTGGGGGGGAGACCCAGTACTTC. It specifies CASSPPAGGETQYF.

The chain joins TRBV7-2 to TRBJ2-2; TRBD1 aligns across 11 bases. The CDR3 is 14 residues long. In germline, CDR1 is SGHTA, CDR2 FQGNSA. With 5 bases clipped from V and 6 bases from J, the junction kept 2 bases outside the gene matches. DNA for the CDR3: TGTGCCAGCAGCATGGGACAGGGGGCCGGGGAGCTGTTTTTT. The encoded protein is CASSMGQGAGELFF. Full variable domain (remainder filled in from reference TRBV7-2 and TRBJ2-2): GAGVSQSPSNKVTEKGKDVELRCDPISGHTALYWYRQSLGQGLEFLIYFQGNSAPDKSGLPSDRFSAERTGGSVSTLTIQRTQQEDSAVYLCASSMGQGAGELFFGEGSRLTVL.

The chain uses TRBV6-5 and TRBJ2-1; TRBD1 agrees at 8 bases. CDR1 is MNHEY and CDR2 is SVGAGI in the germline V gene. V lost 7 bases, J lost 6 bases, and 11 bases stayed unmatched. The CDR3 contains 15 residues. This CDR3 is CASTGGTGLGNEQFF. CDR3 in DNA: TGTGCCAGCACGGGTGGGACAGGCCTCGGCAATGAGCAGTTCTTC.

V and J are TRBV27 and TRBJ2-1; unclear D gene. CDR1 and CDR2 (germline): MNHEY, SMNVEV (reference sequence). The CDR3 is 11 amino acids. V was cut by 7 bases and J by 2 bases, with 3 bases left in between. For the CDR3, the DNA is TGTGCCAGCACAGCCTACAATGAGCAGTTCTTC. The encoded protein is CASTAYNEQFF.

This clone was observed once. The chain has TRBV28 and TRBJ2-4, with 8 bases lining up with TRBD2. This CDR3 has 16 amino acids. Germline V gene data show CDR1 as MDHEN and CDR2 as SYDVKM. V lost 6 bases to trimming and J lost 7 bases; unmatched junction nucleotides: 14. CDR3 protein: CASSTLHGGARNIQYF. As DNA, the CDR3 is TGTGCCAGCAGCACACTGCACGGGGGGGCTCGGAACATTCAGTACTTC.

The chain carries TRBV6-2 or TRBV6-3 and TRBJ1-2; possible D gene TRBD1, 5 bases. Germline loops: CDR1 MNHEY, CDR2 SVGEGT. The CDR3 loop spans 17 amino acids. The V gene lost 2 bases and the J gene lost 3 bases, with 19 bases spanning the gap. This CDR3 reads CASSYDYGTKSDYGYTF. The CDR3 DNA follows: TGTGCCAGCAGTTACGATTACGGGACGAAGTCTGACTATGGCTACACCTTC.

The chain uses TRBV24-1 and TRBJ1-1; weak D call: TRBD1 (6 bases). CDR1 is KGHDR, CDR2 SFDVKD, per germline. V lost 3 bases and J 5 bases, leaving 18 bases between the germline ends. The CDR3 spans 16 residues. DNA for the CDR3: TGTGCCACCAGTGATCCCCGGAAAGGGGGGGAGACTGAAGCTTTCTTT. As protein: CATSDPRKGGETEAFF.

This chain links TRBV5-4 with TRBJ2-1; TRBD2 matches at 8 bases. J lost 3 bases, V lost 3 bases, and 5 bases had no gene match. Germline V gene lookup returns CDR1 SGHNT and CDR2 YYREEE (reference sequence). There are 15 residues in the CDR3. CDR3 protein: CASSSGGGLYNEQFF. CDR3 DNA sequence: TGTGCCAGCAGCTCCGGCGGGGGGCTCTACAATGAGCAGTTCTTC.

The chain carries TRBV19 and TRBJ1-2, with D possibly being TRBD1 (5 bases). V dropped 1 base and J dropped 3 bases, with 6 bases sitting between them. CDR1 and CDR2 from the germline V gene are LNHDA and SQIVND (reference sequence). This CDR3 region has 13 residues. The CDR3 sequence is CASSIGDDYGYTF. The DNA for the CDR3 is TGTGCCAGTAGTATAGGGGACGACTATGGCTACACCTTC.

This clone was detected only once. This sequence joins TRBV21-1 and TRBJ2-3; the DNA was not used to check the table's D call, TRBD1. TRBV21-1 is reported as a pseudogene. The CDR3 is 15 residues long. CDR3 in DNA: TGTGCCAGCAGCCCTAAAACAGGGGGCGCAGATACGCAGTATTTT. The encoded protein is CASSPKTGGADTQYF.

This clone showed up just once. V usage is TRBV5-5 and J usage is TRBJ1-3; 7 bases are shared with TRBD1. J gave up 4 bases and V 2 bases, and 9 bases lay outside the gene matches. CDR3 length: 16 residues. Germline V gene lookup returns CDR1 SGHKS and CDR2 YYEKEE (reference sequence). CDR3 DNA sequence: TGTGCCAGCAGCTTAAAGGGGGCGGCGGTGGGAAACACCATATATTTT. Its protein product is CASSLKGAAVGNTIYF.

The chain is built from TRBV3-1 (or the pseudogene TRBV3-2) and TRBJ1-2; D is uncertain. CDR3 length: 14 residues. Germline loops: CDR1 LGHDT, CDR2 YNNKEL (reference sequence). Trimming shortened V by 0 bases and J by 7 bases, and 12 bases separated the two germline ends. CDR3 loop: CASSQEFQSGGYTF. The DNA for the CDR3 is TGTGCCAGCAGCCAAGAGTTTCAGTCGGGTGGCTACACCTTC.

The chain uses TRBV7-2 and TRBJ2-6; D is uncertain. Between the trimmed V and J ends, which lost 6 bases and 0 bases, there was a span of 3 bases. This CDR3 has 13 amino acids. Per germline, CDR1 SGHTA and CDR2 FQGNSA. The CDR3 DNA follows: TGTGCCAGCAGACACTCTGGGGCCAACGTCCTGACTTTC. Translating gives CASRHSGANVLTF. Supplemented by reference TRBV7-2 and TRBJ2-6, the full variable domain reads GAGVSQSPSNKVTEKGKDVELRCDPISGHTALYWYRQSLGQGLEFLIYFQGNSAPDKSGLPSDRFSAERTGGSVSTLTIQRTQQEDSAVYLCASRHSGANVLTFGAGSRLTVL.

This chain uses TRBV5-1 with TRBJ1-1, with 7 bases fitting TRBD1. Germline V CDR1 and CDR2: SGHRS, YFSETQ. The CDR3 contains 14 residues. Losses at the gene ends were 2 bases for V and 6 bases for J; bases not matched to a gene: 7. The CDR3 DNA reads TGCGCCAGCAGCTTACAGACAGGGATCCCTGAAGCTTTCTTT. It specifies CASSLQTGIPEAFF.

This sequence joins TRBV5-1 and TRBJ2-3; 7 bases agree with TRBD1. Germline V gene data show CDR1 as SGHRS and CDR2 as YFSETQ. The CDR3 has 15 residues. The J segment lost 0 bases and the V segment lost 4 bases, leaving 5 bases of the junction unmatched. The CDR3 spells CASSPQGDSTDTQYF. CDR3 DNA: TGCGCCAGCAGCCCCCAGGGGGATAGCACAGATACGCAGTATTTT. Drawing the rest from reference TRBV5-1 and TRBJ2-3, the complete variable domain is KAGVTQTPRYLIKTRGQQVTLSCSPISGHRSVSWYQQTPGQGLQFLFEYFSETQRNKGNFPGRFSGRQFSNSRSEMNVSTLELGDSALYLCASSPQGDSTDTQYFGPGTRLTVL.

The J gene is TRBJ2-7, the V gene TRBV28; D gene ambiguous. V was clipped by 6 bases and J by 4 bases, with 13 bases between them. The CDR3 loop spans 13 amino acids. Germline V gene sequence: CDR1 MDHEN, CDR2 SYDVKM. The CDR3 loop is CASSVEPFYEQYF. In nucleotides, the CDR3 is TGTGCCAGCAGCGTGGAGCCTTTTTACGAGCAGTACTTC.

This clone was seen only a few times. This chain connects TRBV4-2 to TRBJ2-7; D ambiguous. Trimming cost V 3 bases and J 2 bases, with 14 bases left between them. CDR3 length equals 15 residues. Germline lookup yields CDR1 LGHNA and CDR2 YNFKEQ. The CDR3 here is CASSQSDLGPYEQYF. CDR3 sequence (DNA): TGTGCCAGCAGCCAGTCAGACCTAGGTCCCTACGAGCAGTACTTC.

This chain connects TRBV6-2 or TRBV6-3 to TRBJ1-2; no firm D call. Trimming took 0 bases from V and 4 from J, leaving 9 bases between them. CDR3 size: 14 residues. The germline gives CDR1 MNHEY, CDR2 SVGEGT. The CDR3 DNA is TGTGCCAGCAGTTACTCCCCAGCAGCCTATGGCTACACCTTC. This gives the protein CASSYSPAAYGYTF.